One T cell receptor beta chain is described in this entry. The record originates from a study of T cell changes during pregnancy in multiple sclerosis. Looked up from germline, CDR1 is SQVTM and CDR2 is ANQGSEA. This CDR3 is 11 amino acids long. Measured with immunoSEQ multiplex PCR; TCRdb has only the in-frame clones, and not every one. The sample includes about 42,000 clones, 80% to 95% seen only once; the top ten take roughly 1.8%. The specimen comprised CD4+ T cells from peripheral blood mononuclear cells, sampled after pregnancy. This chain uses TRBV29-1 with TRBJ2-1, with TRBD1 identical over 9 bases. The clonotype originates from a female donor in good health, enrolled as a control in a pregnancy study. For the CDR3, the DNA is TGCAGGACTACAGGGGGCGATGAGCAGTTCTTC. This gives the protein CRTTGGDEQFF.